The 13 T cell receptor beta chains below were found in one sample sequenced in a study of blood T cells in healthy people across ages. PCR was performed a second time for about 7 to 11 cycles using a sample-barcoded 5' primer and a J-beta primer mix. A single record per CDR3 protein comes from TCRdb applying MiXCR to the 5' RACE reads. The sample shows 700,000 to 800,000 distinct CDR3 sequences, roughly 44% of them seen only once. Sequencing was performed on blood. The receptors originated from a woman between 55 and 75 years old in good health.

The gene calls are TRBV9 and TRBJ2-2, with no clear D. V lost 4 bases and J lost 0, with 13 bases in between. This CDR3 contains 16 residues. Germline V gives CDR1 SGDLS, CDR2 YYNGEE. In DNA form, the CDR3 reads TGTGCCAGCAGCCCGGGTGGGTTCGCGAACACCGGGGAGCTGTTTTTT. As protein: CASSPGGFANTGELFF.

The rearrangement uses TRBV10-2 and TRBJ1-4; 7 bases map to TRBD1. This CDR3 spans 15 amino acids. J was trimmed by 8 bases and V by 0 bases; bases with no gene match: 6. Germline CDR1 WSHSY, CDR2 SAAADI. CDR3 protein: CASSESDRAAEKLFF. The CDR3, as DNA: TGCGCCAGCAGTGAGTCTGACAGGGCGGCGGAAAAACTGTTTTTT.

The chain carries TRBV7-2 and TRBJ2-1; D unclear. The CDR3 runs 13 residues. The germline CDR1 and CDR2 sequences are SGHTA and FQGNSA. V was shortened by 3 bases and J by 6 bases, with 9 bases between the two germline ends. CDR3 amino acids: CASSFPHLNEQFF. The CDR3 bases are TGTGCCAGCAGCTTCCCTCACCTCAATGAGCAGTTCTTC.

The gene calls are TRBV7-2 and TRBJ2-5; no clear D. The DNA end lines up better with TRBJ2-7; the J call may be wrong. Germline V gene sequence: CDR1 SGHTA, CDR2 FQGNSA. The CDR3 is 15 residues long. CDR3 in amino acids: CASSLISTKGGEQYF. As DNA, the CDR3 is TGTGCCAGCAGCTTGATCTCTACCAAGGGTGGCGAGCAGTACTTC.

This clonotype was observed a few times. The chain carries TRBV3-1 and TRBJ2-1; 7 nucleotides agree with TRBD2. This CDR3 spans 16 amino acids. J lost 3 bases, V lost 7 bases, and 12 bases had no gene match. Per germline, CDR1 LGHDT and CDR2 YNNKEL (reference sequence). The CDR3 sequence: CASTSLGGGIYNEQFF. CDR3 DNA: TGTGCCAGCACCTCCCTGGGGGGGGGAATCTACAATGAGCAGTTCTTC.

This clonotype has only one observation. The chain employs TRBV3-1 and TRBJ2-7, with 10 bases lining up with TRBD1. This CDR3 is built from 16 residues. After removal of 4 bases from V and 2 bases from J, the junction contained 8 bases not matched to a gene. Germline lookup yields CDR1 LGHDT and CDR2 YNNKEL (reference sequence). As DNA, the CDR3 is TGTGCCAGCAGCCCAATCAGCGGACAGGGGGCCTACGAGCAGTACTTC. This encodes CASSPISGQGAYEQYF.

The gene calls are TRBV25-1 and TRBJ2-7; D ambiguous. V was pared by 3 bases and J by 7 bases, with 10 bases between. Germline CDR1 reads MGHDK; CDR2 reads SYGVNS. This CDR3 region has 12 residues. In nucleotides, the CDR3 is TGTGCCAGCAGTGAGATTACGAGGGAGCAGTACTTC. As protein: CASSEITREQYF.

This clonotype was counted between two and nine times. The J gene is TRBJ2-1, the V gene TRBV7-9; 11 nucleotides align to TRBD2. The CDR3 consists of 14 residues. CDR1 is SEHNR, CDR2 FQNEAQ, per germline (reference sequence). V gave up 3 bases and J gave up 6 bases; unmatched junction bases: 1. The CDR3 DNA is TGTGCCAGCAGCTTTAGCGGGGGGGTCAATGAGCAGTTCTTC. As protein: CASSFSGGVNEQFF.

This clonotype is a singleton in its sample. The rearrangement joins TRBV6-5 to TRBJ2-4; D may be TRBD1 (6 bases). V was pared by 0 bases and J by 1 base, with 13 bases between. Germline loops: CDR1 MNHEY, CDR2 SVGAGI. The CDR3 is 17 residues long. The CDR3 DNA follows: TGTGCCAGCAGTTACTCGACCGGGACATCGGCCAAAAACATTCAGTACTTC. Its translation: CASSYSTGTSAKNIQYF.

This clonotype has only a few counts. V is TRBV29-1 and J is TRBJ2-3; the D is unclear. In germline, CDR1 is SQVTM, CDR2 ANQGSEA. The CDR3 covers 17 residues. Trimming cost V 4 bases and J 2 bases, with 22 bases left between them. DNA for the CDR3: TGCAGCGTTGCCTCTGGGTTCTACGGCGGATCCACAGATACGCAGTATTTT. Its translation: CSVASGFYGGSTDTQYF.

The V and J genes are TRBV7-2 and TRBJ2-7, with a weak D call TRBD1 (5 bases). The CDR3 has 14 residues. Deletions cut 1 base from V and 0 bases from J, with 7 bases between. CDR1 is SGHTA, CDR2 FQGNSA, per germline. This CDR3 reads CASSLDRLSYEQYF. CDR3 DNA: TGTGCCAGCAGCTTAGACAGGCTCTCCTACGAGCAGTACTTC.

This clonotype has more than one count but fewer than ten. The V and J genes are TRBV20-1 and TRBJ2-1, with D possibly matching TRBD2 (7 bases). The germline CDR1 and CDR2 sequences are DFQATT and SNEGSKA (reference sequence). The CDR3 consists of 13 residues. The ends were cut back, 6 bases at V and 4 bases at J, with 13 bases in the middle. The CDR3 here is CSAGGGGYNEQFF. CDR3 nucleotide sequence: TGCAGTGCGGGGGGAGGGGGATACAATGAGCAGTTCTTC.

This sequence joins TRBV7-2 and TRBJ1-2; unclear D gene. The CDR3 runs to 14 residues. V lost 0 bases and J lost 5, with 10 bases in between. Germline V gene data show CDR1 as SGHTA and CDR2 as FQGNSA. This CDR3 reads CASSLAKGGYGYTF. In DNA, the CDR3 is TGTGCCAGCAGCTTAGCAAAGGGCGGGTATGGCTACACCTTC. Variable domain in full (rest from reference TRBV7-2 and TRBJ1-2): GAGVSQSPSNKVTEKGKDVELRCDPISGHTALYWYRQSLGQGLEFLIYFQGNSAPDKSGLPSDRFSAERTGGSVSTLTIQRTQQEDSAVYLCASSLAKGGYGYTFGSGTRLTVV.